The following is a T cell receptor beta chain sequence with its context. Its antigen is unknown. Per-base quality was not reported, and no clone a single base away is much larger than it. Deletion took 5 bases off V and 4 bases off J, with a span of 14 bases between the germline ends. The CDR3 covers 14 residues, taking in both the cysteine and the phenylalanine. Just the 42-base CDR3 DNA is kept, in frame starting at base 1. The sample originates from a study of T-cell memory formation after mild COVID-19 (dated by TCRdb to the early 2020s). A note on the overall study: TCR sequence clusters from the two donors were largely donor specific. In two donors, T-cell clones that expanded and contracted after mild COVID-19 were followed by sequencing TCRalpha and TCRbeta repertoires longitudinally. The cohort comprised two young, previously healthy adult volunteers, one female and one male. What the authors observed across the whole study: Clones that contracted from day 15 to 85 showed balanced CD4/CD8 phenotypes, whereas a second wave of clones that expanded from day 15 to 37 leaned towards CD4+. The study included only two mild cases, and larger cohorts that include severe cases with pre-infection samples were judged to be necessary. SARS-CoV-2 specificity of the second-wave clones peaking on day 37 was not confirmed. Contracting CD4+ clones turned up mainly in the CM and EM memory subsets, whereas EMRA was where CD8+ clones were enriched. Some responding clones were detected in pre-infection memory, which suggested that pre-existing cross-reactive memory T cells had joined the SARS-CoV-2 response.

The sequencer listed for this sample is Illumina NovaSeq 6000. TCRalpha and TCRbeta cDNA libraries were constructed by 5'RACE with constant-segment primers, with sample barcodes and unique molecular identifiers being introduced. Trizol reagent was used to extract RNA from every sample. The libraries were amplified in two PCR steps, and the second step added a second sample barcode and Illumina TruSeq adapters. Sequencing of the libraries was done on an Illumina NovaSeq, producing 2 x 150 bp paired-end reads. Per the original workflow: Demultiplexing of reads and collapsing into UMI-guided consensus sequences were performed with migec v1.2.7. Using mixcr v2.1.11, UMI consensuses were aligned to TRA and TRB V and J templates and then assembled into clonotypes. A clonotype was counted as expanded or contracted only if both edgeR and NoisET called the change significant, with noise models trained on biological replicates. For edgeR calls, a false discovery rate-adjusted p below 0.01 and a log2 fold-change threshold of 1 were applied. As an exploratory analysis of dynamics, max-normalized trajectories of the 1000 most abundant clonotypes were examined with PCA combined with hierarchical clustering. Separately sequenced CD4+ and CD8+ repertoires were used to assign the CD4 or CD8 phenotype of responding clones. The raw public data were reprocessed by TCRdb itself: fastp quality trimming at Q25, MiXCR clonotype calling, in-frame beta chains only. Rows are unified per CDR3 protein, each entry keeping the most common DNA and genes. The authors' filters were not applied to this entry. The sample profile shows a few hundred thousand distinct CDR3 sequences; 24% of them were found once. Of the sample, about 10% is held by the ten largest clones.

PBMCs were isolated by Ficoll-Paque density gradient centrifugation. The source is an adult woman who had mild COVID-19 (a few samples of this study predate the infection). The sample titles of this study are shuffled in the database, so cell type and time point are left out; the donor was told from shared clones. The sequence joins TRBV12-3 or TRBV12-4 to TRBJ1-1, and TRBD1 may be the D gene, going by 6 matching bases. The sequencing input was PBMCs or a T cell subset sorted from them (not recorded which). CDR3 loop: CASSPQSGATEAFF. Read as DNA, the sequence is TGTGCCAGCAGTCCCCAGTCGGGGGCCACTGAAGCTTTCTTT.